This T cell receptor (beta chain) was retrieved from a study of blood T cells in healthy people across ages. PCR was performed a second time for about 7 to 12 cycles using a sample-barcoded 5' primer and a J-beta primer mix. The template-switch adaptor was a 5' adaptor with 12 random nucleotides. It tagged each cDNA molecule. Via MiXCR, TCRdb re-called the 5' RACE reads, giving one row per CDR3 protein. The sample lists approximately 900,000 distinct CDR3 sequences, around 48% occurring once. This clonotype has a handful of counts. This CDR3 region has 12 residues. V lost 1 base and J lost 11, with 9 bases in between. CDR1 and CDR2 (germline): SEHNR, FQNEAQ (reference sequence). PBMCs were isolated at a quantity of at least 7 million per sample.

The J gene is TRBJ2-4, the V gene TRBV7-9; D unresolved. Sequencing was performed on blood. The receptor was isolated from a young man in good health. CDR3 region: CASSLGAMVQYF. CDR3 nucleotide sequence: TGTGCCAGCAGCTTAGGTGCGATGGTTCAGTACTTC.